Listed here are 5 T cell receptor beta chains from one sample, sequenced in a study of Ad26.COV2.S vaccination and SARS-CoV-2 variants. Produced via immunoSEQ multiplex PCR; TCRdb's table is partial and in-frame only. Here the sample spans 150,000 to 200,000 clones, approximately 88% being singletons. Sequencing was performed on peripheral blood, taken after recovery from COVID-19. These receptors all come from a human donor who had recovered from COVID-19.

CDR3: CASSLVPDLSEAFF. The CDR3 bases are TGTGCCAGCAGCTTGGTGCCAGATCTGTCTGAAGCTTTCTTT. The rearrangement links TRBV5-5 to TRBJ1-1; D ambiguous. The V gene lost 0 bases and the J gene lost 6 bases, with 12 bases spanning the gap. The CDR3 loop spans 14 amino acids. Looked up from germline, CDR1 is SGHKS and CDR2 is YYEKEE (reference sequence).

V and J are TRBV7-8 and TRBJ2-1, with unresolved D. Germline assignment: CDR1 SGHVS and CDR2 FQNEAQ. There are 12 residues in the CDR3. V lost 5 bases and J lost 7, with 9 bases in between. CDR3 in amino acids: CASSLPGNEQFF. The DNA for the CDR3 is TGTGCCAGCAGCCTCCCCGGGAATGAGCAGTTCTTC.

The J gene is TRBJ1-1, the V gene TRBV6-5, with 9 positions matching TRBD1. The CDR3 contains 13 residues. V lost 5 bases and J lost 6; bases outside the gene matches: 4. Germline V gene sequence: CDR1 MNHEY, CDR2 SVGAGI. CDR3 in DNA: TGTGCCAGCAGTAAGGACAGGGGCCCTGAAGCTTTCTTT. It encodes CASSKDRGPEAFF.

The rearrangement uses TRBV12-3 or TRBV12-4 and TRBJ2-7, with D possibly TRBD2 on 5 matching bases. V gave up 4 bases and J gave up 3 bases, with 10 bases separating them. The CDR3 covers 13 residues. CDR3 sequence: CASSSGVDYEQYF. The CDR3 region has the DNA TGTGCCAGCAGTTCCGGGGTCGACTACGAGCAGTACTTC.

J is TRBJ2-1 and V is TRBV18, with a possible D match to TRBD2 (6 bases). V shed 4 bases and J shed 10 bases, with 14 bases lying between them. CDR3 size: 13 residues. The germline gives CDR1 KGHSH, CDR2 LQKENI. The CDR3 is CASSQAGGGEQFF. The CDR3 region has the DNA TGTGCCAGCTCACAAGCGGGCGGCGGGGAGCAGTTCTTC.